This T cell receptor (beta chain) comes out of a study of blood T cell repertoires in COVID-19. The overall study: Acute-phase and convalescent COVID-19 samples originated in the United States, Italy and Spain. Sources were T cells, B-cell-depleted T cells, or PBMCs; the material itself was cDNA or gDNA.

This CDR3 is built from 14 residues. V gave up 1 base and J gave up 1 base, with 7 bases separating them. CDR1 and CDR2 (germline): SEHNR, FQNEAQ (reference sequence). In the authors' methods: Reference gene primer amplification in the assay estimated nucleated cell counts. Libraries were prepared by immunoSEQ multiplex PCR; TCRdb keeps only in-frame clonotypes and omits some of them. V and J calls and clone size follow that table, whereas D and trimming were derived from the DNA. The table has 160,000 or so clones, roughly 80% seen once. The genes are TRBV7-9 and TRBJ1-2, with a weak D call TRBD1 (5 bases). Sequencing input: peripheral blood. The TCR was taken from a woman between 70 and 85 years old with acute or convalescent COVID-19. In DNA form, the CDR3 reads TGTGCCAGCAGCTTAGGGCAGGGTAACTATGGCTACACCTTC. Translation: CASSLGQGNYGYTF.